What follows is one TCR beta chain and its context. Its antigen is not known. Primers for the PCR totalled 60 Vbeta and 13 Jbeta. In the original workflow: Around 11 million shared chains were among around 80 million unique TCR beta chains counted in a later analysis. TCRdb's copy holds only in-frame clones and misses some; the assay was immunoSEQ multiplex PCR. The V and J calls and the clone size are those of that table, but D and trimming were determined from the DNA. The sample comprises approximately 110,000 clones, around 70% of which are singletons, and about a tenth rests with the top ten. The record originates from a study of cytomegalovirus exposure and HLA in healthy donors. Study conclusions and caveats: Investigators reported 164 TCR beta chains as tied to cytomegalovirus.

The CDR3 sequence is 16 residues long. Trimming pared 5 bases from V and 0 bases from J, leaving 14 bases between. Germline V gene data show CDR1 as MGHDK and CDR2 as SYGVNS. The origin of this receptor is a man aged 40-49 years in good health and CMV-seropositive. Sequencing was performed on PBMCs. The V gene is TRBV25-1, the J gene TRBJ2-1; tentatively, D is TRBD2 (5 bases). As DNA, the CDR3 is TGTGCCAGCAGTACCGGTGGACTCAGCTCCTACAATGAGCAGTTCTTC. Amino acids: CASSTGGLSSYNEQFF.